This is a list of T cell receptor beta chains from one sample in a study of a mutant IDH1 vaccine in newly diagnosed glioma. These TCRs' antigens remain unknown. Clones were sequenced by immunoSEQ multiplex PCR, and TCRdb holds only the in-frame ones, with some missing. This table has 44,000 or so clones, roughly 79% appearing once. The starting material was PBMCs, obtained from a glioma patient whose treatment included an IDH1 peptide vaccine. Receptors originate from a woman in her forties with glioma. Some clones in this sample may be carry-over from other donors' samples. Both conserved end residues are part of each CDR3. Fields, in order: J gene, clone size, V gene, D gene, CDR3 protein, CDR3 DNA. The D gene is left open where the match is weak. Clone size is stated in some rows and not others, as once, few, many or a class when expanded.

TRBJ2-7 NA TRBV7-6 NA CASSLQGDYEQYF TGTGCCAGCAGCTTGCAAGGGGACTACGAGCAGTACTTC
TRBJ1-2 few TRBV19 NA CASNQQGSYGYTF TGTGCCAGTAATCAACAGGGTTCCTATGGCTACACCTTC
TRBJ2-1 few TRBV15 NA CATSREDLRDPRDYNEQFF TGTGCCACCAGCAGAGAAGACCTCCGGGACCCCAGGGATTACAATGAGCAGTTCTTC
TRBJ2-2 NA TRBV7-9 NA CASIKEGLPPTGELFF TGTGCCAGCATCAAAGAGGGACTCCCTCCCACCGGGGAGCTGTTTTTT
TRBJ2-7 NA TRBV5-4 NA CASRPGGGEYEQYF TGTGCCAGCAGACCCGGCGGGGGCGAATACGAGCAGTACTTC
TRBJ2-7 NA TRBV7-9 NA CASSLAGTPYEQYF TGTGCCAGCAGCTTAGCCGGGACTCCATACGAGCAGTACTTC
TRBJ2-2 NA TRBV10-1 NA CASSFWAWSNTGELFF TGCGCCAGCAGTTTTTGGGCCTGGTCAAACACCGGGGAGCTGTTTTTT
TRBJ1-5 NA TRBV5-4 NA CASSSGNQPQHF TGTGCCAGCAGCTCCGGCAATCAGCCCCAGCATTTT
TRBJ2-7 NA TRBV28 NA CASRPTGDPAGDEQYF TGTGCCAGCAGGCCTACAGGGGACCCAGCGGGAGACGAGCAGTACTTC
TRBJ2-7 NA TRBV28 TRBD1 CASSSPSTGGNEQYF TGTGCCAGCAGCTCTCCGTCCACAGGGGGCAACGAGCAGTACTTC
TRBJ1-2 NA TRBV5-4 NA CASSLGRMGSYGYTF TGTGCCAGCAGCTTGGGTCGTATGGGAAGCTATGGCTACACCTTC
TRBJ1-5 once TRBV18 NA CASSPGGGNQPQHF TGTGCCAGCTCACCAGGGGGCGGCAATCAGCCCCAGCATTTT
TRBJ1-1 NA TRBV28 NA CASQDSAGTEAFF TGTGCCAGCCAGGACAGCGCAGGGACTGAAGCTTTCTTT
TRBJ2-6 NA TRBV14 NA CASSRTGANVLTF TGTGCCAGCAGCCGTACTGGGGCCAACGTCCTGACTTTC
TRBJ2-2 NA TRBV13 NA CASSLRGGANTGELFF TGTGCCAGCAGCCTTAGGGGGGGGGCGAACACCGGGGAGCTGTTTTTT
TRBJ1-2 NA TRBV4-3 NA CASSQDMGGSKGYTF TGCGCCAGCAGCCAAGATATGGGGGGCTCAAAAGGCTACACCTTC